This section outlines one TCR beta chain sequence together with its context. This entry belongs to a study of blood T cell repertoires in COVID-19. Study summary: Samples came from the United States, Italy and Spain, spanning acute and convalescent COVID-19. Sample material is recorded as cDNA or gDNA derived from T cells, B-cell-depleted T cells, or PBMCs.

Original processing notes: Nucleated cell counts were estimated from reference gene primer amplification. Here immunoSEQ multiplex PCR was the method, and the copy in TCRdb shows in-frame clones only, minus some. V and J calls and clone size follow that table, whereas D and trimming were derived from the DNA. The sample lists over 150,000 clones; roughly 80% were seen once. Germline values: CDR1 SNHLY, CDR2 FYNNEI. This CDR3 has 15 amino acids. Germline trimming cut 6 bases from V and 6 bases from J; bases unmatched to any gene: 10. The TCR comes from a human donor in a cohort sampled during active COVID-19. The sample consisted of peripheral blood. J is TRBJ2-7 and V is TRBV2, with TRBD2 matching over 11 bases. In DNA, the CDR3 is TGTGCCAGCAGGCCCCTCCTAGCGGGGGGTAGCGAGCAGTACTTC. Its translation: CASRPLLAGGSEQYF.